One sample yielded the 27 T cell receptor beta chains listed below, sequenced in a study of CXCR3-negative and CXCR3-positive naive CD8 T cells. In preparing the TRB cDNA libraries, 5' RACE with UMI labels was used. TCRdb reprocessed the 5' RACE reads, keeping one entry per CDR3 protein, no DNA. The sample table sets out 45,000 to 55,000 distinct CDR3 sequences. What was sequenced was memory CD8+ T cells from blood. Source of these receptors: a human donor in good health. Some clones in this sample may be carry-over from other donors' samples.

The chain uses TRBV7-2 and TRBJ2-1; TCRdb proposes TRBD2, but this gene call is untestable without DNA. The germline V gene encodes CDR1 SGHTA and CDR2 FQGNSA. CDR3 length equals 16 residues. The CDR3 loop reads CASSLGPQRGGPWQFF.

The CDR3 sequence: CASSQEAGQGNTEAFF. This chain links TRBV14 with TRBJ1-1; TCRdb's D call, TRBD1, is unchecked because there is no DNA. The length of the CDR3 is 16 residues. Germline V gene data show CDR1 as SGHDN and CDR2 as FVKESK.

The V and J genes are TRBV6-2 or TRBV6-3 and TRBJ1-1; TCRdb outputs TRBD1, but without DNA this stays unchecked. The CDR3 is 14 residues long. Germline V CDR1 and CDR2: MNHEY, SVGEGT. CDR3 amino acids: CATSGGWRDTEAFF.

The rearrangement joins TRBV5-5 to TRBJ2-5; no DNA is available, so the TRBD1 call from TCRdb remains unchecked. There are 15 residues in the CDR3. CDR1 SGHKS and CDR2 YYEKEE come from the germline V gene (reference sequence). Here the CDR3 reads CASSLNRGRGETKYF.

The V call is TRBV10-3, the J call TRBJ2-1. Looked up from germline, CDR1 is ENHRY and CDR2 is SYGVKD. The CDR3 consists of 11 residues. CDR3 amino acids: CAISESDEQFF.

The chain recombines TRBV15 with TRBJ2-7; TCRdb picks TRBD1, but there is no DNA to check that call. This CDR3 region has 15 residues. Germline CDR1 and CDR2: LNHNV and YYDKDF (reference sequence). The CDR3 loop is CATSSEGGTPYEQYF.

The chain links TRBV10-3 to TRBJ2-2; TCRdb returns TRBD2, unconfirmable since there is no DNA. This CDR3 has 19 amino acids. Germline CDR1 is ENHRY and CDR2 is SYGVKD. The CDR3 sequence is CAISESTIGLAGNTGELFF.

V gene TRBV28 combines with J gene TRBJ2-7; the TCRdb D gene call, TRBD1, has no DNA to confirm it. This CDR3 has 16 amino acids. Germline lookup yields CDR1 MDHEN and CDR2 SYDVKM. The CDR3 is CASSSPPVRTNYEQYF.

The rearrangement uses TRBV29-1 and TRBJ2-7. The CDR3 sequence is 13 residues long. CDR1 SQVTM and CDR2 ANQGSEA come from the germline V gene. CDR3 sequence reads: CSVEGSTPYEQYF.

The genes are TRBV12-3 or TRBV12-4 and TRBJ2-5; TCRdb calls TRBD2, which cannot be checked without DNA. The CDR3 extends over 14 amino acids. The CDR3 is CASRLGRRQETQYF.

This sequence joins TRBV7-2 and TRBJ2-7; TCRdb designates TRBD1, a call that cannot be tested without DNA. Germline values: CDR1 SGHTA, CDR2 FQGNSA. The CDR3 is made up of 15 amino acids. The CDR3 is CASSPGTGDPHEQYF.

This rearrangement joins TRBV28 to TRBJ1-1; the TCRdb call, TRBD1, lacks DNA for checking. Germline CDR1 is MDHEN and CDR2 is SYDVKM. CDR3 length: 15 amino acids. The CDR3 region is CASSLGYGGHTEAFF.

The chain combines TRBV12-3 or TRBV12-4 with TRBJ1-1; TCRdb calls TRBD1, which cannot be checked without DNA. The CDR3 extends over 14 amino acids. The CDR3 protein is CASSPGQGGTEAFF.

The chain employs TRBV29-1 and TRBJ2-2; the D gene TCRdb calls, TRBD2, cannot be checked with no DNA. Germline V gene sequence: CDR1 SQVTM, CDR2 ANQGSEA. The CDR3 runs to 14 residues. The CDR3 reads CSVETGNTAGELFF.

The V call is TRBV4-3, the J call TRBJ2-2. This CDR3 is 17 amino acids long. In germline, CDR1 is LGHNA, CDR2 YSLEER. This CDR3 reads CASSQDPEVGDTGELFF.

V is TRBV5-5 and J is TRBJ2-1; absent DNA, TCRdb's TRBD2 call cannot be checked. CDR1 and CDR2 from the germline V gene are SGHKS and YYEKEE (reference sequence). This CDR3 comprises 19 residues. CDR3 residues: CASRMGTLGTIGPYNEQFF. Variable domain in full (rest from reference TRBV5-5 and TRBJ2-1): DAGVTQSPTHLIKTRGQQVTLRCSPISGHKSVSWYQQVLGQGPQFIFQYYEKEERGRGNFPDRFSARQFPNYSSELNVNALLLGDSALYLCASRMGTLGTIGPYNEQFFGPGTRLTVL.

The chain links TRBV28 to TRBJ2-1; TCRdb's assignment of TRBD2 cannot be checked, as there is no DNA. Germline assignment: CDR1 MDHEN and CDR2 SYDVKM. This CDR3 region has 15 residues. CDR3 amino acids: CASSPRSGRDNEQFF.

The chain joins TRBV24-1 to TRBJ2-2; TCRdb names TRBD1, which stays unverified in the absence of DNA. CDR1 is KGHDR, CDR2 SFDVKD, per germline. The CDR3 loop spans 16 amino acids. CDR3: CATTPETGEDTGELFF.

The chain combines TRBV7-2 with TRBJ2-2; the D call from TCRdb, TRBD1, cannot be confirmed without DNA. Germline values: CDR1 SGHTA, CDR2 FQGNSA. This CDR3 region has 15 residues. This chain's CDR3 is CASSSDIDFTGELFF. Complete variable domain (other parts from reference TRBV7-2 and TRBJ2-2): GAGVSQSPSNKVTEKGKDVELRCDPISGHTALYWYRQSLGQGLEFLIYFQGNSAPDKSGLPSDRFSAERTGGSVSTLTIQRTQQEDSAVYLCASSSDIDFTGELFFGEGSRLTVL.

The chain links TRBV12-2 to TRBJ1-1. TRBV12-2 is reported as a pseudogene. CDR3 length: 12 amino acids. This CDR3 is CASRLPGREAFF.

The rearrangement uses TRBV5-1 and TRBJ2-5; checking the TCRdb D call of TRBD1 is not possible without DNA. The CDR3 is 15 amino acids. The germline CDR1 and CDR2 sequences are SGHRS and YFSETQ. CDR3: CASSLSGGYQETQYF.

V and J are TRBV5-1 and TRBJ2-7; no DNA is available, so the TRBD2 call from TCRdb remains unchecked. The CDR3 has 16 residues. The V gene's germline CDR1 is SGHRS and CDR2 YFSETQ. CDR3: CASSLEFLGGGYEQYF.

This clonotype is identified as medium-sized (0.01 to 0.1%) from frequency. The chain has TRBV6-4 and TRBJ2-6; TCRdb designates TRBD1, a call that cannot be tested without DNA. Germline CDR1 reads MRHNA; CDR2 reads SNTAGT. The CDR3 sequence is 14 residues long. The CDR3 reads CASNQGEGANVLTF.

This chain connects TRBV4-3 to TRBJ1-4; TCRdb proposes TRBD1, but this gene call is untestable without DNA. CDR3 length: 16 amino acids. The germline CDR1 and CDR2 sequences are LGHNA and YSLEER. The CDR3 is CASSQEGTGTSEKLFF.

The chain recombines TRBV7-9 with TRBJ1-5; the TRBD1 assignment by TCRdb is unverifiable without DNA. CDR1 SEHNR and CDR2 FQNEAQ come from the germline V gene (reference sequence). This CDR3 comprises 15 residues. CDR3 protein: CASSIGGLPDQPQHF.

This chain links TRBV28 with TRBJ2-7; TCRdb's D call of TRBD1 is untestable without DNA. The CDR3 contains 15 residues. Looked up from germline, CDR1 is MDHEN and CDR2 is SYDVKM. Here the CDR3 reads CASSVGRGALREQYF.

This chain uses TRBV9 with TRBJ1-4; TCRdb returns TRBD1, unconfirmable since there is no DNA. Per the germline V gene, CDR1 is SGDLS and CDR2 is YYNGEE. The CDR3 covers 12 residues. The CDR3 spells CASMGDNEKLFF.